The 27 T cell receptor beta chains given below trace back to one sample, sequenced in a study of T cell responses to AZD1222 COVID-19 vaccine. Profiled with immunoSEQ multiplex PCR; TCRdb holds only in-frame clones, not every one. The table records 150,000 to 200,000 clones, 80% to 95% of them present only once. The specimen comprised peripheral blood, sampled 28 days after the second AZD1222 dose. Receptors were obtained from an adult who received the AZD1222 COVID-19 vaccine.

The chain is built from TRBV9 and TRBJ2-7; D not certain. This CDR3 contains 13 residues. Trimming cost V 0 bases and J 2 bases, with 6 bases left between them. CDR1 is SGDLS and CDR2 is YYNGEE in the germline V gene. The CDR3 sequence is CASSVADTYEQYF. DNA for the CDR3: TGTGCCAGCAGCGTAGCCGATACCTACGAGCAGTACTTC.

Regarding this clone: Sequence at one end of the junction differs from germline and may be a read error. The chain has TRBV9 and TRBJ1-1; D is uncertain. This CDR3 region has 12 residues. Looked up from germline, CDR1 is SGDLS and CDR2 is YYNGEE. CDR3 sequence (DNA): TGTGCCAGCAGCGCCGGGAACCCTGAAGCTTTCTTT. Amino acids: CASSAGNPEAFF.

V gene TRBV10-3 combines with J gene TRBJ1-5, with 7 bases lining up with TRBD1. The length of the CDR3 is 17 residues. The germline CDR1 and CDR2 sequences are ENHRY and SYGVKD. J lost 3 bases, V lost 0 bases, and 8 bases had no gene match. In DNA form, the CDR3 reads TGTGCCATCAGTGAGTCTTCTTTGGACAGGTTCAATCAGCCCCAGCATTTT. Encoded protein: CAISESSLDRFNQPQHF.

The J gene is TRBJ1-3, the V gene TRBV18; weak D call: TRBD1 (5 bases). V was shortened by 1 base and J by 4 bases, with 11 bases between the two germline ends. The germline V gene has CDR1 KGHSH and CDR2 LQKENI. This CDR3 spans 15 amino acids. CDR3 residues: CASSPQQVPGNTIYF. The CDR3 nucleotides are TGTGCCAGCTCACCACAACAGGTCCCCGGAAACACCATATATTTT.

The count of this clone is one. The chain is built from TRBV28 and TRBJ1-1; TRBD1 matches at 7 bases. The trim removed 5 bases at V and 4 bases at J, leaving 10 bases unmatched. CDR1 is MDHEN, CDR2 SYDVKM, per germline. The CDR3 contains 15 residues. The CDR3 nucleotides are TGTGCCAGCAGTCCCAAGGACAGGATCGGCACTGAAGCTTTCTTT. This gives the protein CASSPKDRIGTEAFF.

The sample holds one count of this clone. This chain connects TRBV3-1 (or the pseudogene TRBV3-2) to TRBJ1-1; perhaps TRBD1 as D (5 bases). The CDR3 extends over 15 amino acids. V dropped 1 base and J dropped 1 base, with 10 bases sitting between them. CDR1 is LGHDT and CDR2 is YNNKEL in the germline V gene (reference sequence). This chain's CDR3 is CASSQAGRKNTEAFF. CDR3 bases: TGTGCCAGCAGCCAAGCGGGACGGAAGAACACTGAAGCTTTCTTT.

CDR3 sequence: CASSTTGGGSTDTQYF. CDR3 DNA: TGTGCCAGCAGCACCACAGGGGGCGGAAGCACAGATACGCAGTATTTT. The chain links TRBV5-8 to TRBJ2-3, with TRBD1 identical over 9 bases. Germline lookup yields CDR1 SGHTS and CDR2 YDEGEE. V lost 4 bases, J lost 0 bases, and 6 bases stayed unmatched. This CDR3 has 16 residues.

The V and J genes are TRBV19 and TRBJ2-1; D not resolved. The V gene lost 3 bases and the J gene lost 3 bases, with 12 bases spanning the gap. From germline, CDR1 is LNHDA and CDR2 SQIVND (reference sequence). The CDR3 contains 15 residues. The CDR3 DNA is TGTGCCAGTAGTATCCCGGACGGAATCTACAATGAGCAGTTCTTC. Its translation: CASSIPDGIYNEQFF.

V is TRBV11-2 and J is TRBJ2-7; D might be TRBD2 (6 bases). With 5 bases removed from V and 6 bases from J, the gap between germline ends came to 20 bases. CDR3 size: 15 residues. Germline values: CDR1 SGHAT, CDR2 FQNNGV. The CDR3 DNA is TGTGCCAGCAGCCCGGCCTTGGGATCAGCGGGCGAGCAGTACTTC. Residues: CASSPALGSAGEQYF.

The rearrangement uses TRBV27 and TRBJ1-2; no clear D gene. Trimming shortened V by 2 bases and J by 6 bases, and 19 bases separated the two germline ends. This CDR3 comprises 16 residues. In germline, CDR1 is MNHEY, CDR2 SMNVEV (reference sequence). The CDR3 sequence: CASSLGARAGLDGYTF. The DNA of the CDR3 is TGTGCCAGCAGTTTAGGAGCTAGGGCAGGTCTTGATGGCTACACCTTC.

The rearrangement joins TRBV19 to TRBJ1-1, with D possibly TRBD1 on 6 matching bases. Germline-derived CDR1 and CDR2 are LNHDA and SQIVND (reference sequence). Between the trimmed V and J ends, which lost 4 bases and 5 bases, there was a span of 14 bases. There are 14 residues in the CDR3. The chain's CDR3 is CASSTTGPRTEAFF. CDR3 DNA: TGTGCCAGTAGTACCACAGGGCCGAGGACTGAAGCTTTCTTT.

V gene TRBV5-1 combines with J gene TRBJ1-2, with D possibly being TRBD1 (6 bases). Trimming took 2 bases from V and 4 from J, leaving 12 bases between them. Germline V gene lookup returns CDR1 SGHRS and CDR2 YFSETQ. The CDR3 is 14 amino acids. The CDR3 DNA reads TGCGCCAGCAGCTTTATCGGGGGCCTCTATGGCTACACCTTC. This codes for CASSFIGGLYGYTF.

The CDR3 loop reads CSARDTGEAFF. The CDR3, as DNA: TGCAGTGCTAGAGATACGGGGGAAGCTTTCTTT. The chain uses TRBV20-1 and TRBJ1-1, with D unresolved. The CDR3 runs 11 residues. CDR1 and CDR2 from the germline V gene are DFQATT and SNEGSKA (reference sequence). Trimming left V 0 bases short and J 8 bases short, with 7 bases between.

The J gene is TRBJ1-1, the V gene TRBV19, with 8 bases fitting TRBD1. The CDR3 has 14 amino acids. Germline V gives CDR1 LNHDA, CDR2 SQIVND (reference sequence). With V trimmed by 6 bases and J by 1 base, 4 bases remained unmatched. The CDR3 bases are TGTGCCAGTAGCTACAGGGGGAGGAACACTGAAGCTTTCTTT. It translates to CASSYRGRNTEAFF.

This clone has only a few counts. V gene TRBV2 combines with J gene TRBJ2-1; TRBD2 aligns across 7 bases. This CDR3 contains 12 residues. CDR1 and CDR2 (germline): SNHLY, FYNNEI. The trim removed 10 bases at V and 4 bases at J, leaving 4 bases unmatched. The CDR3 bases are TGTGCCATTTCAGCGGGGTACAATGAGCAGTTCTTC. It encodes CAISAGYNEQFF.

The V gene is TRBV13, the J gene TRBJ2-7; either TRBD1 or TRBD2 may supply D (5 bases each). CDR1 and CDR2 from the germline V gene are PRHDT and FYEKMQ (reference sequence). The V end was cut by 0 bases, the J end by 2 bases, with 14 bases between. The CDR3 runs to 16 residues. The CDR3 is CASSLGSTGGPYEQYF. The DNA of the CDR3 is TGTGCCAGCAGCTTAGGTAGCACAGGCGGGCCCTACGAGCAGTACTTC.

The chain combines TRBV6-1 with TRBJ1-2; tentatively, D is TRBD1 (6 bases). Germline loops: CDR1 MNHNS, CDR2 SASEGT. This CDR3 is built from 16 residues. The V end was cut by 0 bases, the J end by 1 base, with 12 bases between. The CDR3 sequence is CASSEAFGQHNYGYTF. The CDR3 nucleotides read TGTGCCAGCAGTGAAGCATTCGGACAGCATAACTATGGCTACACCTTC.

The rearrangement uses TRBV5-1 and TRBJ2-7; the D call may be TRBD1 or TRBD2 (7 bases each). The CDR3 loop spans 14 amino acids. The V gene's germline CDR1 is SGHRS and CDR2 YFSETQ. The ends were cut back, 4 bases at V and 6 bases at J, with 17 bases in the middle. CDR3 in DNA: TGCGCCAGCAGCGCAGGGGGGGCGTGGGGCGAGCAGTACTTC. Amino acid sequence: CASSAGGAWGEQYF.

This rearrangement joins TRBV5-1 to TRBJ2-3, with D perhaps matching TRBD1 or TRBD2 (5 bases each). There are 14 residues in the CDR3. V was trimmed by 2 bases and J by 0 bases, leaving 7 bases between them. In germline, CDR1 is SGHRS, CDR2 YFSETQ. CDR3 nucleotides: TGCGCCAGCAGCTTTGGGACGAGCACAGATACGCAGTATTTT. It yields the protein CASSFGTSTDTQYF.

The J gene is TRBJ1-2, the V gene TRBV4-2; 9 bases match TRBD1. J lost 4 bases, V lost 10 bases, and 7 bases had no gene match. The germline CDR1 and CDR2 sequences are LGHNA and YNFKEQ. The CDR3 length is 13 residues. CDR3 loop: CATTTGGIYGYTF. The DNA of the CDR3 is TGTGCCACAACGACAGGGGGAATCTATGGCTACACCTTC.

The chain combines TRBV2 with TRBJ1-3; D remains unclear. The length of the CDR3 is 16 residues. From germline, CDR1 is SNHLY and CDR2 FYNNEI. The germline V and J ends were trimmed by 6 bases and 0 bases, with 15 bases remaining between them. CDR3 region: CASRKEGHRSGNTIYF. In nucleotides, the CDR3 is TGTGCCAGCAGAAAGGAGGGCCATCGCTCTGGAAACACCATATATTTT.

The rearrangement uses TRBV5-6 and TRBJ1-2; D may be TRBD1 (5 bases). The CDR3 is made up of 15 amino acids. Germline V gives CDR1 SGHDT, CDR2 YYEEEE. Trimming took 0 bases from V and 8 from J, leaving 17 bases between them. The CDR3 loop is CASSLVGGGMRGYTF. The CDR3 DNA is TGTGCCAGCAGCTTGGTGGGCGGGGGGATGCGAGGCTACACCTTC.

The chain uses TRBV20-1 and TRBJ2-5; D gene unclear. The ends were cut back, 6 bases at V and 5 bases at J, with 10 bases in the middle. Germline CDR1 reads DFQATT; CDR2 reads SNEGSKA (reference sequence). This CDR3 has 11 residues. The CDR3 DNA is TGCAGTGCCAGACACGGGGAGACCCAGTACTTC. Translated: CSARHGETQYF.

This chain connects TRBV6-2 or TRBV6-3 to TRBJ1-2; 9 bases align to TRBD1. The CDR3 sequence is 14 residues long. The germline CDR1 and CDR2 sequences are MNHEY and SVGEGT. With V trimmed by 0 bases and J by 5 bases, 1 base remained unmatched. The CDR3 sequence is CASSYSTGGYGYTF. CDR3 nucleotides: TGTGCCAGCAGTTACTCGACAGGGGGTTATGGCTACACCTTC.

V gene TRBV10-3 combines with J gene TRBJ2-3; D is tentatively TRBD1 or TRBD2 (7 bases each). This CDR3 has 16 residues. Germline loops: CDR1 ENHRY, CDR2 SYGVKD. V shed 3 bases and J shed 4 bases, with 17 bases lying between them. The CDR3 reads CAISDQSRGGPDTQYF. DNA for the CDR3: TGTGCCATCAGTGACCAATCCAGGGGGGGGCCAGATACGCAGTATTTT.

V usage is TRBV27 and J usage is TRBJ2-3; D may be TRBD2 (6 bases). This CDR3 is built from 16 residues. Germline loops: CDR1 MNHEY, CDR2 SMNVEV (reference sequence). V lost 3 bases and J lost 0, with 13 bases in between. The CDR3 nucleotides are TGTGCCAGCAGTTTTCTAGCGAACCCAAGCACAGATACGCAGTATTTT. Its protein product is CASSFLANPSTDTQYF.

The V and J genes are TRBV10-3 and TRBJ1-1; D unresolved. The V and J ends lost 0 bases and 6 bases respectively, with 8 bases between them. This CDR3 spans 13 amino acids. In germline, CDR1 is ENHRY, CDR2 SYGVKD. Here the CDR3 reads CAISESRGPEAFF. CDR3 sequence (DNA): TGTGCCATCAGTGAGTCGAGAGGGCCTGAAGCTTTCTTT.